This passage covers 32 T cell receptor beta chains from one sample sequenced in a study of blood T cells in healthy people across ages. A J-beta primer mix and a sample-barcoded 5' primer were used in a second PCR of roughly 7 to 12 cycles. TCRdb analysed the 5' RACE reads with MiXCR anew, one entry per CDR3 protein. The sample holds over 1.5 million distinct CDR3 sequences, approximately 50% seen once. The material sequenced was blood. These receptors all stem from a woman aged 40 to 50 in good health.

This chain connects TRBV27 to TRBJ2-3, with 10 bases that match TRBD2. CDR1 is MNHEY, CDR2 SMNVEV, per germline (reference sequence). With 4 bases clipped from V and 9 bases from J, the junction kept 25 bases outside the gene matches. The CDR3 runs 20 residues. The CDR3 DNA reads TGTGCCAGCAGTTCCCTCTTCATGAGCGGGGGGGCCATTAACCATGACACGCAGTATTTT. This gives the protein CASSSLFMSGGAINHDTQYF.

The J gene is TRBJ1-1, the V gene TRBV7-8, with TRBD1 as a possible D gene (6 bases). Trimming cost V 5 bases and J 0 bases, with 13 bases left between them. The CDR3 covers 15 residues. Germline CDR1 SGHVS, CDR2 FQNEAQ. The CDR3 DNA is TGTGCCAGCAGCCCGGAGCCAGGGGTGAACACTGAAGCTTTCTTT. Protein product: CASSPEPGVNTEAFF.

The V call is TRBV28, the J call TRBJ2-1; D possibly corresponds to TRBD2 (6 bases). CDR1 and CDR2 from the germline V gene are MDHEN and SYDVKM. Trimming took 7 bases from V and 3 from J, leaving 16 bases between them. The CDR3 loop spans 15 amino acids. CDR3 loop: CASTPAGTGYNEQFF. CDR3 bases: TGTGCCAGCACCCCGGCGGGAACGGGCTACAATGAGCAGTTCTTC.

This chain links TRBV9 with TRBJ1-6; a weak D match, TRBD1 (5 bases). The V end lost 7 bases, the J end lost 0 bases, and 14 bases lay between the germline ends. Germline assignment: CDR1 SGDLS and CDR2 YYNGEE. The CDR3 has 16 residues. CDR3 sequence reads: CASSDKDSSYNSPLHF. As DNA, the CDR3 is TGTGCCAGCTCGGACAAAGACAGCTCCTATAATTCACCCCTCCACTTT.

The genes are TRBV18 and TRBJ2-1, with TRBD1 matching over 7 bases. Germline assignment: CDR1 KGHSH and CDR2 LQKENI. This CDR3 is 15 amino acids long. Losses at the gene ends were 4 bases for V and 3 bases for J; bases not matched to a gene: 6. The CDR3 region has the DNA TGTGCCAGCTCACAACAGACAGGGATCTACAATGAGCAGTTCTTC. Translation gives CASSQQTGIYNEQFF.

A single count supports this clonotype. V is TRBV6-1 and J is TRBJ2-5, with 7 bases aligning to TRBD2. Germline V gene sequence: CDR1 MNHNS, CDR2 SASEGT. V trimming: 10 bases; J trimming: 5 bases; junction bases outside the gene matches: 16. The CDR3 is 15 amino acids. The CDR3 reads CATHRTSATLETQYF. The CDR3, as DNA: TGTGCCACCCACCGCACTAGCGCTACTCTGGAGACCCAGTACTTC.

This chain joins TRBV6-5 and TRBJ2-5, with 7 bases lining up with TRBD1. The length of the CDR3 is 16 residues. Trimming cost V 3 bases and J 1 base; bases outside gene matches: 8. Per germline, CDR1 MNHEY and CDR2 SVGAGI. The CDR3 loop is CASSYNPGTAQETQYF. The DNA for the CDR3 is TGTGCCAGCAGTTATAATCCCGGGACAGCCCAAGAGACCCAGTACTTC.

This clonotype appeared a single time. The chain links TRBV28 to TRBJ1-4; no reliable D call. The CDR3 runs to 14 residues. V lost 3 bases, J lost 7 bases, and 12 bases lay in between. CDR1 and CDR2 (germline): MDHEN, SYDVKM. CDR3 nucleotide sequence: TGTGCCAGCAGTTTTGGTGGGCGTGTTGAAAAACTGTTTTTT. Its translation is CASSFGGRVEKLFF.

The rearrangement links TRBV24-1 to TRBJ2-7, with TRBD1 as a possible D gene (6 bases). This CDR3 has 14 residues. Germline V lookup: CDR1 KGHDR, CDR2 SFDVKD. The V end lost 4 bases, the J end lost 2 bases, and 11 bases lay between the germline ends. CDR3 protein: CATSDWTETYEQYF. CDR3 coding DNA: TGTGCCACCAGTGACTGGACAGAGACCTACGAGCAGTACTTC.

This clonotype occurred a few times. V usage is TRBV7-2 and J usage is TRBJ2-1, with 8 bases matching TRBD2. Looked up from germline, CDR1 is SGHTA and CDR2 is FQGNSA. This CDR3 comprises 15 residues. V lost 1 base to trimming and J lost 7 bases; unmatched junction nucleotides: 6. The CDR3 spells CASSLVGTSQNEQFF. The CDR3 bases are TGTGCCAGCAGCTTAGTGGGGACTAGTCAGAATGAGCAGTTCTTC.

This clonotype has a handful of counts. The V and J genes are TRBV25-1 and TRBJ2-5; D is uncertain. Between the trimmed V and J ends, which lost 2 bases and 0 bases, there was a span of 7 bases. Per the germline V gene, CDR1 is MGHDK and CDR2 is SYGVNS. The CDR3 has 14 amino acids. The CDR3 sequence is CASSERRYQETQYF. CDR3 in DNA: TGTGCCAGCAGTGAACGACGGTACCAAGAGACCCAGTACTTC.

The chain links TRBV13 to TRBJ2-1; 9 positions agree with TRBD1. Germline CDR1 PRHDT, CDR2 FYEKMQ (reference sequence). CDR3 length: 15 amino acids. V shed 2 bases, J shed 6 bases, and the junction held 5 bases outside the gene matches. As DNA, the CDR3 is TGTGCCAGCAGCTTAAACAGGGGGCGCTTCAATGAGCAGTTCTTC. Its protein is CASSLNRGRFNEQFF.

The chain couples TRBV5-4 to TRBJ2-5; tentative D call: TRBD1 (5 bases). Germline V lookup: CDR1 SGHNT, CDR2 YYREEE (reference sequence). The germline V and J ends were trimmed by 4 bases and 5 bases, with 21 bases remaining between them. This CDR3 is built from 16 residues. The CDR3 nucleotides read TGTGCCAGCAGCCCTCAGGGTTTCGGAGTTGGGGAGACCCAGTACTTC. Translation gives CASSPQGFGVGETQYF. Using reference TRBV5-4 and TRBJ2-5 for the parts outside the CDR3, the full variable domain is ETGVTQSPTHLIKTRGQQVTLRCSSQSGHNTVSWYQQALGQGPQFIFQYYREEENGRGNFPPRFSGLQFPNYSSELNVNALELDDSALYLCASSPQGFGVGETQYFGPGTRLLVL.

The chain uses TRBV4-1 and TRBJ1-1; 9 bases line up with TRBD1. V lost 1 base, J lost 2 bases, and 8 bases stayed unmatched. The germline V gene encodes CDR1 MGHRA and CDR2 YSYEKL. The CDR3 has 17 residues. CDR3 DNA sequence: TGCGCCAGCAGCCAAGGTCCCGGGACAGGGAAAAACACTGAAGCTTTCTTT. This encodes CASSQGPGTGKNTEAFF.

The J gene is TRBJ2-7, the V gene TRBV9; D unresolved. Germline CDR1 is SGDLS and CDR2 is YYNGEE. The CDR3 extends over 15 amino acids. The V and J ends lost 0 bases and 2 bases respectively, with 12 bases between them. The DNA of the CDR3 is TGTGCCAGCAGCGTAGACCAGACGGATACCTACGAGCAGTACTTC. Amino acid sequence: CASSVDQTDTYEQYF.

The V gene is TRBV4-2, the J gene TRBJ2-3; D call uncertain. CDR1 and CDR2 from the germline V gene are LGHNA and YNFKEQ. The CDR3 sequence is 14 residues long. The V end lost 0 bases, the J end lost 4 bases, and 8 bases lay between the germline ends. For the CDR3, the DNA is TGTGCCAGCAGCCAAGAGTACCGTGCAGATACGCAGTATTTT. Its translation: CASSQEYRADTQYF.

This clonotype was picked up a small number of times. The J gene is TRBJ2-1, the V gene TRBV6-6; 8 positions agree with TRBD2. From germline, CDR1 is MNHNY and CDR2 SVGAGI (reference sequence). This CDR3 contains 16 residues. V lost 2 bases to trimming and J lost 8 bases; unmatched junction nucleotides: 11. This CDR3 reads CASSYGRIAGYDEQFF. CDR3 bases: TGTGCCAGCAGTTACGGGAGGATAGCGGGGTACGATGAGCAGTTCTTC.

This clonotype was found a few times. V is TRBV5-5 and J is TRBJ2-5; TRBD2 matches at 9 bases. Germline CDR1 reads SGHKS; CDR2 reads YYEKEE (reference sequence). The CDR3 is 15 residues long. Trimming cost V 4 bases and J 5 bases; bases outside gene matches: 9. CDR3 loop: CASSTSGGLAETQYF. CDR3 bases: TGTGCCAGCAGCACAAGCGGGGGGCTCGCGGAGACCCAGTACTTC.

As to this clonotype: A read error may explain this, as a much larger clone is one base away. The CDR3 DNA sequence: TGTGCCAGCAGCTTGGCGGACAATCACTATGGCTACACCTTC. This gives the protein CASSLADNHYGYTF. The rearrangement links TRBV5-6 to TRBJ1-2; TRBD1 might be the D (5 bases). Germline V lookup: CDR1 SGHDT, CDR2 YYEEEE. The germline V and J ends were trimmed by 0 bases and 3 bases, with 9 bases remaining between them. The CDR3 runs 14 residues.

The sample holds a few counts of this clonotype. The rearrangement links TRBV27 to TRBJ2-5; D remains unclear. Trimming took 3 bases from V and 2 from J, leaving 7 bases between them. Germline V gene lookup returns CDR1 MNHEY and CDR2 SMNVEV (reference sequence). The CDR3 is 13 residues long. The CDR3 spells CASSFAPQETQYF. The CDR3 coding sequence is TGTGCCAGCAGTTTTGCACCGCAAGAGACCCAGTACTTC.

This clonotype was counted between two and nine times. CDR3: CASSPSVGGRDTQYF. In nucleotides, the CDR3 is TGTGCCAGCAGCCCGTCTGTAGGGGGAAGGGATACGCAGTATTTT. The chain couples TRBV4-2 to TRBJ2-3, with a weak D call TRBD1 (6 bases). Between the trimmed V and J ends, which lost 4 bases and 6 bases, there was a span of 17 bases. The CDR3 length is 15 residues. Germline V gives CDR1 LGHNA, CDR2 YNFKEQ.

The V and J genes are TRBV6-5 and TRBJ1-2; D is ambiguous. V shed 2 bases and J shed 6 bases, with 16 bases lying between them. The CDR3 has 15 amino acids. Germline V lookup: CDR1 MNHEY, CDR2 SVGAGI. The CDR3 loop reads CASSYRPTKGNGYTF. The CDR3 DNA reads TGTGCCAGCAGTTACAGGCCCACCAAAGGGAATGGCTACACCTTC.

This clonotype was observed once. This chain joins TRBV28 and TRBJ2-7; D is perhaps TRBD2 (5 bases). The CDR3 loop spans 13 amino acids. The V and J ends lost 3 bases and 3 bases respectively, with 9 bases between them. Per germline, CDR1 MDHEN and CDR2 SYDVKM. In DNA form, the CDR3 reads TGTGCCAGCAGTTTCGAGGGTATCTACGAGCAGTACTTC. Translating it yields CASSFEGIYEQYF.

The rearrangement joins TRBV4-1 to TRBJ2-1; 8 bases match TRBD1. The length of the CDR3 is 14 residues. The trim removed 3 bases at V and 8 bases at J, leaving 6 bases unmatched. Germline lookup yields CDR1 MGHRA and CDR2 YSYEKL. CDR3 sequence reads: CASSHTDRADEQFF. The DNA for the CDR3 is TGCGCCAGCAGCCATACGGACAGGGCGGATGAGCAGTTCTTC.

The CDR3 region has the DNA TGCAGTGCGAGCGAGGGACTAGCGGGCGCAAGGCAGTTCTTC. Its translation: CSASEGLAGARQFF. The chain couples TRBV20-1 to TRBJ2-1; TRBD2 agrees at 12 bases. V was clipped by 6 bases and J by 12 bases; unmatched bases: 12. Germline V gives CDR1 DFQATT, CDR2 SNEGSKA (reference sequence). The CDR3 covers 14 residues.

J is TRBJ2-1 and V is TRBV7-2; 7 bases line up with TRBD1. The trim removed 4 bases at V and 13 bases at J, leaving 16 bases unmatched. There are 15 residues in the CDR3. Germline CDR1 and CDR2: SGHTA and FQGNSA. The CDR3 protein is CASSSRQGVGETQFF. CDR3 sequence (DNA): TGTGCCAGCAGCTCTCGTCAGGGGGTAGGGGAGACCCAGTTCTTC.

V is TRBV7-6 and J is TRBJ2-7, with 7 bases identical to TRBD2. The CDR3 spans 15 residues. V trimming: 1 base; J trimming: 6 bases; junction bases outside the gene matches: 9. Germline-derived CDR1 and CDR2 are SGHVS and FNYEAQ. The CDR3 here is CASSLDERGPREQYF. The CDR3 nucleotides are TGTGCCAGCAGCTTAGATGAGCGGGGCCCCCGCGAGCAGTACTTC.

The V and J genes are TRBV6-6 and TRBJ2-5; D uncertain. The J call is doubtful: the DNA matches TRBJ2-7 better. CDR3 length: 16 amino acids. Germline V gives CDR1 MNHNY, CDR2 SVGAGI (reference sequence). The DNA for the CDR3 is TGTGCCAGCAGTTACGTGGCAGCCCCTATTAACTACGAGCAGTACTTC. Protein sequence: CASSYVAAPINYEQYF.

As for this clonotype: One junction end does not reproduce the germline sequence, and a read error may be involved. The rearrangement joins TRBV4-3 to TRBJ1-2; 7 nucleotides match TRBD1. The CDR3 consists of 16 residues. Germline V CDR1 and CDR2: LGHNA, YSLEER. In nucleotides, the CDR3 is TGCGCCAACAGCCAAGAACGGGACAGAGGCAACTATGGCTACACCTTC. This sequence encodes CANSQERDRGNYGYTF.

In DNA form, the CDR3 reads TGTGCCAGCAGTTTAGAAGGACAGACCTATCTCTACGAGCAGTACTTC. Protein: CASSLEGQTYLYEQYF. The rearrangement links TRBV27 to TRBJ2-7; D might be TRBD1 (6 bases). Germline V gene sequence: CDR1 MNHEY, CDR2 SMNVEV (reference sequence). CDR3 length: 16 amino acids. V lost 2 bases, J lost 3 bases, and 17 bases lay in between.

In this sample, this clonotype turned up once. The chain employs TRBV7-9 and TRBJ1-4; no definite D call. Trimming left V 0 bases short and J 5 bases short, with 16 bases between. The germline V gene has CDR1 SEHNR and CDR2 FQNEAQ (reference sequence). The length of the CDR3 is 17 residues. The CDR3 region is CASSLAKRGGTNEKLFF. CDR3 DNA: TGTGCCAGCAGCTTAGCGAAGCGAGGCGGCACCAATGAAAAACTGTTTTTT.

Here the CDR3 DNA reads TGTGCCAGCAGCCGGCGGGGGGGCGGGGGGCCTTTGGGCAATGAGCAGTTCTTC. Translation gives CASSRRGGGGPLGNEQFF. This chain links TRBV3-1 with TRBJ2-1; 9 bases are shared with TRBD2. CDR1 and CDR2 from the germline V gene are LGHDT and YNNKEL (reference sequence). The length of the CDR3 is 18 residues. The junction had 16 bases not matched to a gene; V was cut back by 4 bases and J by 6 bases.